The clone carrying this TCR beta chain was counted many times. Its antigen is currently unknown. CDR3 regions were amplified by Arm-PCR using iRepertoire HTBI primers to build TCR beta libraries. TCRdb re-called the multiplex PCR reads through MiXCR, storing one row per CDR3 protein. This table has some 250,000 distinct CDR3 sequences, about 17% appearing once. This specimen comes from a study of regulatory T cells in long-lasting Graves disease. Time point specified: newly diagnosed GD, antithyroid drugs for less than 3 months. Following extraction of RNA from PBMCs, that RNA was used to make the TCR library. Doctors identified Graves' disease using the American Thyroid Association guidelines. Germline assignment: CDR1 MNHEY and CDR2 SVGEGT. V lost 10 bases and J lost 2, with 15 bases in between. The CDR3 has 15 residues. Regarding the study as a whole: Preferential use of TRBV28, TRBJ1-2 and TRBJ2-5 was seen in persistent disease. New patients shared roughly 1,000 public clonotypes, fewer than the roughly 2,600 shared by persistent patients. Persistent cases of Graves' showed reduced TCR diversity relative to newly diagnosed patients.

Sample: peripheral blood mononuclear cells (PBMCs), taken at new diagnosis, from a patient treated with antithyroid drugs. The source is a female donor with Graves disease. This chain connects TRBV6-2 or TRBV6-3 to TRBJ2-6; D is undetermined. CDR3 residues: CATSPYFTGANVLTF. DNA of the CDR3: TGTGCCACCTCTCCCTATTTTACTGGGGCCAACGTCCTGACTTTC.